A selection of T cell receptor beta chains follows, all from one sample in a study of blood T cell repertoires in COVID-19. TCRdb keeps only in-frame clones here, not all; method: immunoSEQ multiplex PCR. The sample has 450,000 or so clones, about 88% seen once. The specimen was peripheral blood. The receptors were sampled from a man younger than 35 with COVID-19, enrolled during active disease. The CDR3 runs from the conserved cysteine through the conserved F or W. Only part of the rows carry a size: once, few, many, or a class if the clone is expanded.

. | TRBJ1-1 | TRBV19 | CASSWSGAETEAFF
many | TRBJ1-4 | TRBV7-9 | CASSPDRGNEKLFF
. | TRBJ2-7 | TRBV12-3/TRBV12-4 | CASSNRGGQYF
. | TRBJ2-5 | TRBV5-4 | CASSKAGDETQYF
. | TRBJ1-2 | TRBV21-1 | CASSNRGGGYTF
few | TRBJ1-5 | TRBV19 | CASSKDRGGQPQHF
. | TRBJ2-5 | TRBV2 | CASSKGTHQETQYF
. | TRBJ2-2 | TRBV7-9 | CASSSLRDTNTGELFF
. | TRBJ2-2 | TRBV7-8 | CAVEQGARGTGELFF
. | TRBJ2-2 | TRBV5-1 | CASSLDGQGPVTGELFF
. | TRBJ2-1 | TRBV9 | CASSVAGGTYNEQFF
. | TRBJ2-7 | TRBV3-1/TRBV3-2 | CASSLGLAEEQYF
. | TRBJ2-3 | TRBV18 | CASSPSEYRGTDTQYF
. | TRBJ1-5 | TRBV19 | CASSPGTTNQPQHF
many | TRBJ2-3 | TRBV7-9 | CASSFGAQDTQYF
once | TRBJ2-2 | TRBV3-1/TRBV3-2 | CASSQVPGGGIGELFF
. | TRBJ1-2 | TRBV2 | CASSEIPTNYGYTF
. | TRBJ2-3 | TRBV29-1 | CSAGTQNGADTQYF
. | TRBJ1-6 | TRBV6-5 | CASSYVTVGSPLHF
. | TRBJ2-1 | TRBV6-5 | CASSRTSGGDEQFF
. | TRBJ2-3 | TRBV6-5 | CASTPRATGADTQYF
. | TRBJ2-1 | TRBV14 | CASSLWGGAYNEQFF
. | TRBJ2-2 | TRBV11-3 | CASRLGRDGELFF
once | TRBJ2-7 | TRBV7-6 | CASSLGTGEYEQYF
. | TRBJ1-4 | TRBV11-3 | CASSPISNEKLFF
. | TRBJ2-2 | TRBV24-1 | CATSDPGTRVWNTGELFF
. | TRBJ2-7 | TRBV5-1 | CASSLERGDEQYF
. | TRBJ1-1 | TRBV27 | CASSRPRGPGDSEAFF
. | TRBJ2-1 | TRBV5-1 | CASSLEVAGGLNEQFF
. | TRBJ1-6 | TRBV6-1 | CASSESTGYSPLHF
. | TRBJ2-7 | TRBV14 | CASSQEWRGVYSYEQYF
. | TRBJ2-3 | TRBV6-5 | CASRAVSSTDTQYF
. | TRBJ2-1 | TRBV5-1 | CASSPEAGDFNEQFF
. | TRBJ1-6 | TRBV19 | CASSPWTGSNSPLHF
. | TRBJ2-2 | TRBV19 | CASSPDRGDTGELFF
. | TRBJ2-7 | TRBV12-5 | CASGRGTGVGYEQYF
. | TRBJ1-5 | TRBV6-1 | CASSEGSVKPQHF
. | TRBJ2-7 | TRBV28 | CASSSNFVAATYEQYF
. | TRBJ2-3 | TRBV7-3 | CASSRTASAFTDTQYF
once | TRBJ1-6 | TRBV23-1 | CASSHPDSRFNSPLHF
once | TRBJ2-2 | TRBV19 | CASSTQLGAEAGGELFF
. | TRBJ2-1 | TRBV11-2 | CASSLSLAGVNEQFF
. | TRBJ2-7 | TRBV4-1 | CASSQGTSGYEQYF
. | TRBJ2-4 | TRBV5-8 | CASSLRTGGVKNIQYF
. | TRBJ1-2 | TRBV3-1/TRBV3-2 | CASSRGINYGYTF
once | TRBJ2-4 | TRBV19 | CAVTTGGASGREVKNIQYF
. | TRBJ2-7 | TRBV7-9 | CASSSWTDSYEQYF
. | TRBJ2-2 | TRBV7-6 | CASSLGRENTGELFF
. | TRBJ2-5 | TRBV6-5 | CASRRTRDRPQYF
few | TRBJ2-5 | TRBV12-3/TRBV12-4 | CASTTDREETQYF
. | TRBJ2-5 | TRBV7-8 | CASSPGWLAGRETQYF